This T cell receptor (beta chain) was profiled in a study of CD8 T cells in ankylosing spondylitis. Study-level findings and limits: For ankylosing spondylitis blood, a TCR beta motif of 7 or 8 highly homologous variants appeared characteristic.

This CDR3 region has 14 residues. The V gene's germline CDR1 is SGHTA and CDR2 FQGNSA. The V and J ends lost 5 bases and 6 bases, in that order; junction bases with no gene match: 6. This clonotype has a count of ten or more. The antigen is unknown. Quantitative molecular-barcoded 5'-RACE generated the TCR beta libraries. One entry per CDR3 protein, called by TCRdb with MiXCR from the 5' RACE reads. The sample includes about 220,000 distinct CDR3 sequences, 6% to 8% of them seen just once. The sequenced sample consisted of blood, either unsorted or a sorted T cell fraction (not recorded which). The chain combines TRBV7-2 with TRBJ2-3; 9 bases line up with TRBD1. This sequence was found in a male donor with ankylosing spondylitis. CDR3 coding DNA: TGTGCCAGCAGCCCCGACAGGGGGAGGGATACGCAGTATTTT. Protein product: CASSPDRGRDTQYF.